The clone carrying this TCR beta chain was counted between two and nine times. Its target is not known. This entry comes from a study of T cell responses to AZD1222 COVID-19 vaccine. Study-wide findings and caveats: Seropositive at baseline were only 5 to 7 AZD1222 recipients. When two AZD1222 doses had been given, Spike-specific TCR breadth and depth rose. Sampled repertoires all dated from after the peak T cell response. Vaccine-associated CD4 TCRs ranged over spike, dominating at 160-218 and 743-854.

CDR3 size: 17 residues. The germline V and J ends were trimmed by 5 bases and 1 base, with 20 bases remaining between them. From germline, CDR1 is LNHNV and CDR2 YYDKDF (reference sequence). Clones were sequenced by immunoSEQ multiplex PCR, and TCRdb holds only the in-frame ones, with some missing. The sample records around 100,000 clones, around 90% being singletons. V is TRBV15 and J is TRBJ1-2, with D hard to call. The origin of this receptor is an adult in good health. The source material was peripheral blood, sampled on day 0 of AZD1222 vaccination. CDR3 sequence: CATSDDDSSRGNYGYTF. The CDR3 DNA sequence: TGTGCCACCAGCGACGATGACTCTTCGCGGGGTAACTATGGCTACACCTTC.